The T cell receptor (beta chain) under discussion was sequenced for a study of technical replicates of blood from a few donors. The ends were cut back, 4 bases at V and 3 bases at J, with 19 bases in the middle. CDR1 is SQVTM, CDR2 ANQGSEA, per germline. This CDR3 spans 16 amino acids. Measured with immunoSEQ multiplex PCR; TCRdb has only the in-frame clones, and not every one. The repertoire includes approximately 76,000 clones, 86% of them detected once, and about 5% sits in the top ten. This TCR was sampled from a human donor in good health. Some clones in this sample may be carry-over from other donors' samples. The chain joins TRBV29-1 to TRBJ2-1, with TRBD2 as a possible D gene (6 bases). The sequenced material came from PBMCs. The CDR3 is CSVVPPEGYGYNEQFF. The CDR3 coding sequence is TGCAGCGTTGTACCCCCGGAGGGATATGGCTACAATGAGCAGTTCTTC.